A selection of T cell receptor beta chains follows, all from one sample in a study of regulatory and conventional T cells in RAG deficiency. Assay used: immunoSEQ multiplex PCR; TCRdb lists only in-frame clones, some missing. The data hold 15,000 to 20,000 clones, with roughly 87% observed a single time. In addition, the sample was reused for a study of regulatory T cells.

The sequencing input was Tregs sorted from blood. The receptors here all came from a human donor in good health. The CDR3 runs from the conserved cysteine through the conserved F or W. Each record gives: J gene, clone size, V gene, D gene, CDR3 DNA, CDR3 protein. D genes are given only for firm matches. A clone size is listed for some rows: how often the clone was seen (once, few, many), or a class if it is expanded.

j_call: TRBJ1-2; clone_size: NA; v_call: TRBV7-9; d_call: TRBD1; cdr3_nt: TGTGCCAGCAGATCCAAGACAGGGACCGGCTACACCTTC; cdr3_aa: CASRSKTGTGYTF
j_call: TRBJ2-1; clone_size: NA; v_call: TRBV11-2; d_call: TRBD1; cdr3_nt: TGTGCCAGCGACCGCAGGGACAGGGCAATCTCCAATGAGCAGTTCTTC; cdr3_aa: CASDRRDRAISNEQFF
j_call: TRBJ1-5; clone_size: NA; v_call: TRBV5-1; d_call: NA; cdr3_nt: TGCGCCAGCACCCCCGGGGGGGCCGGGGAACCCCAGCATTTT; cdr3_aa: CASTPGGAGEPQHF
j_call: TRBJ1-6; clone_size: NA; v_call: TRBV28; d_call: NA; cdr3_nt: TGTGCCAGCAGTTTACGCAGAACAGGGTCCTATAATTCACCCCTCCACTTT; cdr3_aa: CASSLRRTGSYNSPLHF
j_call: TRBJ1-2; clone_size: NA; v_call: TRBV28; d_call: NA; cdr3_nt: TGTGCCAGCAGCCGCGCAGGGGCCATACTTAACTATGGCTACACCTTC; cdr3_aa: CASSRAGAILNYGYTF
j_call: TRBJ1-5; clone_size: NA; v_call: TRBV7-9; d_call: NA; cdr3_nt: TGTGCCAGCAGCTTAGAGGGTGGCGGCAATCAGCCCCAGCATTTT; cdr3_aa: CASSLEGGGNQPQHF
j_call: TRBJ1-2; clone_size: NA; v_call: TRBV11-2; d_call: TRBD1; cdr3_nt: TGTGCCAGCAGCTTCGGACAGGGGCGAGATGGCTACACCTTC; cdr3_aa: CASSFGQGRDGYTF
j_call: TRBJ1-6; clone_size: NA; v_call: TRBV27; d_call: NA; cdr3_nt: TGTGCCAGCAGTTCCACGGCCAACAATTCACCCCTCCACTTT; cdr3_aa: CASSSTANNSPLHF
j_call: TRBJ1-2; clone_size: NA; v_call: TRBV5-1; d_call: TRBD1; cdr3_nt: TGCGCCAGCAGCTTGGACAGGGGGCGAGCGGGCTACACCTTC; cdr3_aa: CASSLDRGRAGYTF
j_call: TRBJ1-6; clone_size: NA; v_call: TRBV19; d_call: NA; cdr3_nt: TGTGCCAGTAGTATATTTGAGGGGAGTAATTCACCCCTCCACTTT; cdr3_aa: CASSIFEGSNSPLHF
j_call: TRBJ1-1; clone_size: NA; v_call: TRBV2; d_call: NA; cdr3_nt: TGTGCCAGCGGCCGTGGGGGGCCGAACACTGAAGCTTTCTTT; cdr3_aa: CASGRGGPNTEAFF
j_call: TRBJ1-2; clone_size: NA; v_call: TRBV28; d_call: NA; cdr3_nt: TGTGCCAGCAGTTTAAGGCCCGACCTAGATGGCTACACCTTC; cdr3_aa: CASSLRPDLDGYTF
j_call: TRBJ1-1; clone_size: NA; v_call: TRBV6-1; d_call: NA; cdr3_nt: TGTGCCAGCAGTGAAGCCGGCTTTAGAACAGCGCCTGACACTGAAGCTTTCTTT; cdr3_aa: CASSEAGFRTAPDTEAFF
j_call: TRBJ1-3; clone_size: once; v_call: TRBV6-5; d_call: NA; cdr3_nt: TGTGCCAGCAGTTACTCGAAGGCAGGCGGCGGAAACACCATATATTTT; cdr3_aa: CASSYSKAGGGNTIYF
j_call: TRBJ2-2; clone_size: medium-sized; v_call: TRBV5-1; d_call: TRBD1; cdr3_nt: TGCGCCAGCACGGGACAGGGGGCCACCGGGGAGCTGTTTTTT; cdr3_aa: CASTGQGATGELFF
j_call: TRBJ1-1; clone_size: NA; v_call: TRBV19; d_call: NA; cdr3_nt: TGTGCCAGTAGTATAGGGGGGCGGAGATTGAACACTGAAGCTTTCTTT; cdr3_aa: CASSIGGRRLNTEAFF
j_call: TRBJ1-2; clone_size: NA; v_call: TRBV28; d_call: NA; cdr3_nt: TGTGCCAGCAGTTCGACAGGACTGAACTATGGCTACACCTTC; cdr3_aa: CASSSTGLNYGYTF
j_call: TRBJ2-1; clone_size: NA; v_call: TRBV19; d_call: NA; cdr3_nt: TGTGCCAGTAGTATAGGGTCTCAGCAGTTCTTC; cdr3_aa: CASSIGSQQFF
j_call: TRBJ2-7; clone_size: NA; v_call: TRBV5-1; d_call: TRBD2; cdr3_nt: TGCGCCAGCAGCTTGGCCAGCGGGAGGGCCGGGTACGAGCAGTACTTC; cdr3_aa: CASSLASGRAGYEQYF
j_call: TRBJ2-1; clone_size: NA; v_call: TRBV11-2; d_call: NA; cdr3_nt: TGTGCCAGCAGCTTGGTCGGTACGGGTACTGAGCAGTTCTTC; cdr3_aa: CASSLVGTGTEQFF
j_call: TRBJ2-3; clone_size: NA; v_call: TRBV6-4; d_call: TRBD2; cdr3_nt: TGTGCCAGCAGTCCTTTTAGCGGGGGCCTCAATCCCACAGATACGCAGTATTTT; cdr3_aa: CASSPFSGGLNPTDTQYF
j_call: TRBJ1-2; clone_size: NA; v_call: TRBV28; d_call: TRBD1; cdr3_nt: TGTGCCAGCAGCCATACACGCCAGGGGGCTCATGGCTACACCTTC; cdr3_aa: CASSHTRQGAHGYTF
j_call: TRBJ1-2; clone_size: NA; v_call: TRBV27; d_call: TRBD1; cdr3_nt: TGTGCCAGCAGTACCCTACAGGGGAACTATGGCTACACCTTC; cdr3_aa: CASSTLQGNYGYTF
j_call: TRBJ2-2; clone_size: NA; v_call: TRBV6-1; d_call: NA; cdr3_nt: TGTGCCAGCAGTGAAGCCGCAGGGTTCACCGGGGAGCTGTTTTTT; cdr3_aa: CASSEAAGFTGELFF
j_call: TRBJ1-2; clone_size: NA; v_call: TRBV30; d_call: NA; cdr3_nt: TGTGCCTGGAGTGCGACGGCCCGCTCCCATGGCTACACCTTC; cdr3_aa: CAWSATARSHGYTF
j_call: TRBJ2-1; clone_size: NA; v_call: TRBV28; d_call: NA; cdr3_nt: TGTGCCAGCAGTTTCCAGCGGGTTTACAATGAGCAGTTCTTC; cdr3_aa: CASSFQRVYNEQFF
j_call: TRBJ2-3; clone_size: NA; v_call: TRBV14; d_call: TRBD1; cdr3_nt: TGTGCCAGCAGCCACACAGGGGGCGCGAGAGATACGCAGTATTTT; cdr3_aa: CASSHTGGARDTQYF
j_call: TRBJ2-1; clone_size: NA; v_call: TRBV5-4; d_call: NA; cdr3_nt: TGTGCCAGCAGCCCGGCGGTCAGGGTTGAGCAGTTCTTC; cdr3_aa: CASSPAVRVEQFF
j_call: TRBJ2-7; clone_size: NA; v_call: TRBV5-1; d_call: TRBD1; cdr3_nt: TGCGCCAGCAGCTTGGGCGGACAGGGGGCTATTAACGAGCAGTACTTC; cdr3_aa: CASSLGGQGAINEQYF
j_call: TRBJ1-2; clone_size: NA; v_call: TRBV28; d_call: NA; cdr3_nt: TGTGCCAGCAGTTTGAAGGGGTATGGCTACACCTTC; cdr3_aa: CASSLKGYGYTF
j_call: TRBJ2-7; clone_size: NA; v_call: TRBV15; d_call: NA; cdr3_nt: TGTGCCACCAGCAGATCCCCAACTCTTAGCGAGCAGTACTTC; cdr3_aa: CATSRSPTLSEQYF
j_call: TRBJ2-2; clone_size: NA; v_call: TRBV5-1; d_call: TRBD1; cdr3_nt: TGCGCCAGCAGCTTGGCCCAGGGGGCCCCTCCTGGTTTGGGGGAGCTGTTTTTT; cdr3_aa: CASSLAQGAPPGLGELFF
j_call: TRBJ2-7; clone_size: NA; v_call: TRBV18; d_call: TRBD2; cdr3_nt: TGTGCCAGCTCACCACTGCCCGGGACTAGCGGGAAAACCTACGAGCAGTACTTC; cdr3_aa: CASSPLPGTSGKTYEQYF
j_call: TRBJ2-2; clone_size: NA; v_call: TRBV9; d_call: TRBD2; cdr3_nt: TGTGCCAGCAGCGCGGGACTAGCGAACACCGGGGAGCTGTTTTTT; cdr3_aa: CASSAGLANTGELFF
j_call: TRBJ2-6; clone_size: NA; v_call: TRBV28; d_call: TRBD2; cdr3_nt: TGTGCCAGCACCGGGGGGGCTCGATTTTCTGGGGCCAACGTCCTGACTTTC; cdr3_aa: CASTGGARFSGANVLTF
j_call: TRBJ1-1; clone_size: NA; v_call: TRBV6-5; d_call: TRBD1; cdr3_nt: TGTGCCAGCATCCAGGGACAGCTGAACACTGAAGCTTTCTTT; cdr3_aa: CASIQGQLNTEAFF
j_call: TRBJ1-5; clone_size: few; v_call: TRBV6-5; d_call: NA; cdr3_nt: TGTGCCAGCAGCCCCCAGGGTAATAAGCCCCAGCATTTT; cdr3_aa: CASSPQGNKPQHF
j_call: TRBJ2-3; clone_size: NA; v_call: TRBV28; d_call: TRBD1; cdr3_nt: TGTGCCAGCAGCTCTTGGGGACAGGGGACAGATACGCAGTATTTT; cdr3_aa: CASSSWGQGTDTQYF
j_call: TRBJ2-3; clone_size: NA; v_call: TRBV7-3; d_call: NA; cdr3_nt: TGTGCCAGCAGCTTAATTTTGGTTACCGAGACCGCAGGGCCGCAGTATTTT; cdr3_aa: CASSLILVTETAGPQYF
j_call: TRBJ1-2; clone_size: NA; v_call: TRBV30; d_call: TRBD1; cdr3_nt: TGTGCCTGGAGTGGGACCTTACAGGGGCATGGCTACACCTTC; cdr3_aa: CAWSGTLQGHGYTF
j_call: TRBJ1-2; clone_size: once; v_call: TRBV6-1; d_call: TRBD1; cdr3_nt: TGTGCCAGCAGTGAAGGGGGGACAGTCTATGGCTACACCTTC; cdr3_aa: CASSEGGTVYGYTF